This entry lists 3 T cell receptor beta chains sequenced from one sample in a study of T cell responses to AZD1222 COVID-19 vaccine. The table came from immunoSEQ multiplex PCR; TCRdb's copy has only in-frame clones and leaves some out. The table includes 150,000 to 200,000 clones, just over 90% detected once. The source material was peripheral blood, sampled on day 0 of AZD1222 vaccination. The receptor source for this set is an adult in good health.

The J gene is TRBJ2-2, the V gene TRBV7-9; tentative D call: TRBD1 (5 bases). The CDR3 is 18 amino acids. V lost 1 base and J 4 bases, leaving 19 bases between the germline ends. The germline CDR1 and CDR2 sequences are SEHNR and FQNEAQ (reference sequence). The CDR3 coding sequence is TGTGCCAGCAGCTTAGGGACCGACAGCCGAGGCCTCACCGGGGAGCTGTTTTTT. Encoded protein: CASSLGTDSRGLTGELFF.

The chain couples TRBV7-9 to TRBJ2-2; D ambiguous. Germline V CDR1 and CDR2: SEHNR, FQNEAQ (reference sequence). Trimming took 8 bases from V and 2 from J, leaving 9 bases between them. The CDR3 sequence is 13 residues long. CDR3 bases: TGTGCCAGCGCGGCGATAAACACCGGGGAGCTGTTTTTT. It translates to CASAAINTGELFF.

This chain joins TRBV9 and TRBJ2-4, with TRBD1 matching over 8 bases. The ends lost 4 bases at V and 3 bases at J; junction bases unmatched: 12. Germline values: CDR1 SGDLS, CDR2 YYNGEE. This CDR3 has 17 amino acids. The CDR3 nucleotides are TGTGCCAGCAGCCCGCAAGGGACAGGAAATGTCAAAAACATTCAGTACTTC. Protein product: CASSPQGTGNVKNIQYF.